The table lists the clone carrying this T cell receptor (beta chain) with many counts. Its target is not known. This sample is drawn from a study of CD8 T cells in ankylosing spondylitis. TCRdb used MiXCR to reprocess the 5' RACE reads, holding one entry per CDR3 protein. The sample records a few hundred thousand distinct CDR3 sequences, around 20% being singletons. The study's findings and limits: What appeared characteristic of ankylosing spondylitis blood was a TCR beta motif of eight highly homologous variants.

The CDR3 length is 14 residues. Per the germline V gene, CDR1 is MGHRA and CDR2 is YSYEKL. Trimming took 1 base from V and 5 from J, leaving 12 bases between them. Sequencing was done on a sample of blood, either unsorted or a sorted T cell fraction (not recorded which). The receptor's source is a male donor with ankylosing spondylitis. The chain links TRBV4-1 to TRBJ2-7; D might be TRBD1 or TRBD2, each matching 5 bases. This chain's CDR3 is CASSQVGTEDEQYF. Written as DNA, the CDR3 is TGCGCCAGCAGCCAAGTTGGGACCGAGGACGAGCAGTACTTC.